The entry below describes one T cell receptor (beta chain). What it recognizes is unknown. Synthetic spike-ins, TCR analog templates, were added into each PCR. Data came from immunoSEQ multiplex PCR; TCRdb stores just in-frame clones and leaves some out. The data show roughly 74,000 clones, around 90% seen once. The data stem from a study of PD-L1 blockade in urothelial cancer. General study points: Better survival was predicted when blood TCR clonality before treatment fell below the median.

Germline V gene sequence: CDR1 MGHRA, CDR2 YSYEKL. The CDR3 extends over 14 amino acids. The V end lost 4 bases, the J end lost 5 bases, and 14 bases lay between the germline ends. This clonotype was sampled from a woman in her seventies with urothelial cancer. The chain combines TRBV4-1 with TRBJ1-2, with D perhaps TRBD1 (5 bases). The material was PBMCs, obtained around atezolizumab (anti-PD-L1) treatment. Written as DNA, the CDR3 is TGCGCCAGCAGCCCCACTTACCAGGGATATGGCTACACCTTC. Its translation: CASSPTYQGYGYTF.